This TCR beta chain was found in a study of OX40 agonist ivuxolimab in advanced cancers. Study overall: Enrolled patients in dose escalation had cancers that were hepatocellular carcinoma, melanoma, renal cell or head and neck cancer.

This clone was seen a single time. What it binds is unknown. Autoimmune disease history or systemic immunosuppression led to patient exclusion. Researchers took blood at baseline, on cycle 4 day 1, and on cycle 7 day 1. V lost 1 base and J 5 bases, leaving 12 bases between the germline ends. Germline assignment: CDR1 SEHNR and CDR2 FQNEAQ (reference sequence). The CDR3 totals 14 residues. Findings and caveats of the study: Low normalized T-cell clonal expansion was also seen in some nonresponders.

Clones were read by immunoSEQ multiplex PCR, and TCRdb kept only the in-frame ones, dropping some. The repertoire holds roughly 49,000 clones, with 81% as singletons. This material consisted of CD4+ or CD8+ T cells sorted from blood, taken in a trial of the OX40 agonist ivuxolimab. The clonotype comes from an adult with an advanced solid tumor such as melanoma, head and neck, liver or kidney cancer. The V gene is TRBV7-9, the J gene TRBJ2-7; D call uncertain. The CDR3 coding sequence is TGTGCCAGCAGCTTAGATACGGATTGGGACGAGCAGTACTTC. Its protein product is CASSLDTDWDEQYF.